This TCR beta chain stems from a study of CD8 T cells in ankylosing spondylitis. Whole-study results and caveats: Some of these motif variants have turned up before, in reports on reactive arthritis synovial fluid and blood. CD8+ by phenotype, disease-linked clones were relatively rare in peripheral blood. A TCR beta motif of under ten highly homologous variants appeared characteristic of ankylosing spondylitis blood. The authors reported significant enrichment of disease-linked clones in matched ankylosing spondylitis synovial fluid.

Quantitative barcoded 5'-RACE was used to prepare TCR beta libraries. TCRdb used MiXCR to reprocess the 5' RACE reads, holding one entry per CDR3 protein. The sample carries fewer than 400,000 distinct CDR3 sequences, around 7.6% recorded once. Losses at the gene ends were 4 bases for V and 5 bases for J; bases not matched to a gene: 3. Per the germline V gene, CDR1 is SGHDN and CDR2 is FVKESK. This CDR3 has 15 residues. This clonotype was picked up many times. What it binds is not known. This sequence originates from a male donor with ankylosing spondylitis. Sequenced input: blood, either unsorted or a sorted T cell fraction (not recorded which). The genes are TRBV14 and TRBJ2-2; 11 nucleotides align to TRBD2. The CDR3 coding sequence is TGTGCCAGCAGCCCGGGACTAGCGGCGACCGGGGAGCTGTTTTTT. Amino acid sequence: CASSPGLAATGELFF.